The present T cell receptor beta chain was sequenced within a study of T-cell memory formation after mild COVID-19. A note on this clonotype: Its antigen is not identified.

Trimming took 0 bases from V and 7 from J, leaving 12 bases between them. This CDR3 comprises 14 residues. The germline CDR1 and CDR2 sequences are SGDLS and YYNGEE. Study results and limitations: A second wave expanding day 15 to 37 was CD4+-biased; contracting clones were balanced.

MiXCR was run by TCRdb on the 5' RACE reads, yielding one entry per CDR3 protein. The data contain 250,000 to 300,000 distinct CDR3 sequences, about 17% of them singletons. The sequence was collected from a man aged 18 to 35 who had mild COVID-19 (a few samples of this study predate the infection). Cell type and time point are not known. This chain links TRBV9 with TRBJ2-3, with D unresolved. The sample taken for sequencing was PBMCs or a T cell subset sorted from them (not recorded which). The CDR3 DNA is TGTGCCAGCAGCGTAGAGGTAGTGGGGAATACGCAGTATTTT. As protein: CASSVEVVGNTQYF.